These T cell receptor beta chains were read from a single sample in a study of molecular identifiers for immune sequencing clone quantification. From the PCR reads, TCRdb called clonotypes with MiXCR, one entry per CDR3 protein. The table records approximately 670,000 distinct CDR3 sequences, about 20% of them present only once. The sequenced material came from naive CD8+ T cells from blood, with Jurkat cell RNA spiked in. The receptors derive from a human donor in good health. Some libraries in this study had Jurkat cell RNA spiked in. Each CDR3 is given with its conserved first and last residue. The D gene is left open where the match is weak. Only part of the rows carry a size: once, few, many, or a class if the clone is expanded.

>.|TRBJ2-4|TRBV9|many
TGTGCCAGCAGCGCCTACGACTACCCGTCGGCCAAAAACATTCAGTACTTC
CASSAYDYPSAKNIQYF
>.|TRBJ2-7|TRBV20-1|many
TGCAGTGCTAGAGATCAGGGCACACACTTCTCCTACGAGCAGTACTTC
CSARDQGTHFSYEQYF
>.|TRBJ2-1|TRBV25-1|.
TGTGCCAGCAGTTTAGGCAGTAGCCCAAATGAGCAGTTCTTC
CASSLGSSPNEQFF
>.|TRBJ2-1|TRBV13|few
TGTGCCAGCAGCTTAGGTCAAGACAGTGAAGATGAGCAGTTCTTC
CASSLGQDSEDEQFF
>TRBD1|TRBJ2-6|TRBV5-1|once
TGCGCCAGCAGCTCCGGACAGGCCGGTCCTCTGGGGTTCTCTGGGGCCAACGTCCTGACTTTC
CASSSGQAGPLGFSGANVLTF
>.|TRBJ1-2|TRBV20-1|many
TGCAGTGCAACGACGGCGAACTATGGCTACACCTTC
CSATTANYGYTF
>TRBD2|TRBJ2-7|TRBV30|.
TGTGCCTGGAGTGTACGGATCAGCGGGAGGGCCTACGAGCAGTACTTC
CAWSVRISGRAYEQYF
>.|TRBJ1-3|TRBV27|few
TGTGCCAGCAGTTTATTGGTCCCGCAGGGAGCCGGAAACACCATATATTTT
CASSLLVPQGAGNTIYF
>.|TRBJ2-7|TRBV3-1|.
TGTGCCGGCAGCCCCGGGGGAGTTTTAAGCTACGAGCAGTACTTC
CAGSPGGVLSYEQYF
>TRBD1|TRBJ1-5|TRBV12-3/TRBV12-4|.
TGTGTCAGCAGTTTGGGACAGGGGCATCAGCCCCAGCATTTT
CVSSLGQGHQPQHF
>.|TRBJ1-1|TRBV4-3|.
TGCGCCAGCAGCCACCGACAGAGACTCGAAGCTTTCTTT
CASSHRQRLEAFF
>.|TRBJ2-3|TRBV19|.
TGTGCCAGTAGTATATTGGGTAGCACAGATATGCAGTATTTT
CASSILGSTDMQYF
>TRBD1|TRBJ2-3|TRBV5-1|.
TGCGCCAGCAGCACACGGACAGGGGGAGCCACAGATACGCCGTATTTT
CASSTRTGGATDTPYF
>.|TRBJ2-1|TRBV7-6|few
TGTGCCACAGCTGAGAGGTACAATGAGCAGTTCTTC
CATAERYNEQFF
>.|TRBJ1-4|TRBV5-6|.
TGTGCCAGCAGCCAGATCGGGGAAAAACTGTTTTTT
CASSQIGEKLFF